In this sample, the clone carrying this T cell receptor beta chain turned up many times. Its target is unknown. The junction and the germline gene differ at one end; a read error may be behind it. These data are taken from a study of metastatic and nonmetastatic thyroid tumors. On the study more broadly: The comparison covered peripheral blood and tumor or nodule tissue in malignant and benign thyroid patients.

All patients reached thyroid surgery having received no treatment beforehand. Findings of the study overall: For both blood and tumor, malignant thyroid tumors reportedly showed significantly higher TCR beta diversity than benign nodules did.

Original processing methods: Using the CDR3 differences seen across clinicopathological groups, the authors built a distant-metastasis classifier for papillary thyroid cancer, which was meant to discriminate distant-metastatic patients. Through MiXCR, TCRdb re-clonotyped the PCR reads. TCRdb's processing, not the study's, gives the V and J calls here. The sample includes more than 15,000 clones, 27% seen only once; the top ten take around 5.8%. The germline V gene has CDR1 SGHTA and CDR2 FQGNSA. CDR3 size: 13 residues. The sequence was collected from a female donor with papillary thyroid cancer or a benign thyroid nodule (not recorded which). Some clones in this sample may be carry-over from other donors' samples. The genes are TRBV7-2 and TRBJ2-1; D is perhaps TRBD2 (5 bases). The sample consisted of blood. For the CDR3, the DNA is TGTGTCAGCAGTATCGGGGAGTCAGATGAGCAGTTCTTC. This codes for CVSSIGESDEQFF.